One sample yielded the 21 T cell receptor beta chains listed below, sequenced in a study of T cell responses to AZD1222 COVID-19 vaccine. Only in-frame clones appear in the TCRdb table, and some are missing; sequencing was by immunoSEQ multiplex PCR. The sample contains around 99,000 clones, approximately 90% of which appear only once. The sample was peripheral blood, taken on day 0 of AZD1222 vaccination. The receptor set was obtained from an adult in good health.

The chain uses TRBV2 and TRBJ2-5, with no clear D. V lost 6 bases, J lost 5 bases, and 13 bases lay in between. The V gene's germline CDR1 is SNHLY and CDR2 FYNNEI. CDR3 length: 13 residues. CDR3 sequence (DNA): TGTGCCAGCAGCCCCGAGGTTTCCGAGACCCAGTACTTC. Its translation is CASSPEVSETQYF.

This clone was observed once. The chain combines TRBV2 with TRBJ2-1, with D perhaps TRBD1 or TRBD2 (5 bases each). Germline loops: CDR1 SNHLY, CDR2 FYNNEI. The V end was cut by 7 bases, the J end by 4 bases, with 23 bases between. This CDR3 is built from 17 residues. CDR3 sequence: CASMADLAPWGYNEQFF. The CDR3, as DNA: TGTGCCAGCATGGCGGACCTGGCGCCCTGGGGGTACAATGAGCAGTTCTTC.

This rearrangement joins TRBV19 to TRBJ1-4; TRBD1 is a possible D gene (5 bases). CDR1 and CDR2 (germline): LNHDA, SQIVND (reference sequence). Deletions cut 8 bases from V and 6 bases from J, with 13 bases between. The CDR3 runs to 13 residues. CDR3 sequence (DNA): TGTGCCAGTCGGAGGGGAATCCATGAAAAACTGTTTTTT. Its translation: CASRRGIHEKLFF.

V is TRBV9 and J is TRBJ1-4, with D unclear. This CDR3 region has 13 residues. CDR1 SGDLS and CDR2 YYNGEE come from the germline V gene. With 6 bases removed from V and 4 bases from J, the gap between germline ends came to 10 bases. Written as DNA, the CDR3 is TGTGCCAGCAACCGCGATGATAATGAAAAACTGTTTTTT. Protein sequence: CASNRDDNEKLFF.

This chain connects TRBV6-5 to TRBJ1-3; tentative D call: TRBD1 (5 bases). The germline V gene has CDR1 MNHEY and CDR2 SVGAGI. Deletions cut 5 bases from V and 0 bases from J, with 11 bases between. CDR3 length: 15 residues. The CDR3 DNA reads as TGTGCCAGCAGTCGGGACCGCGGCTCTGGAAACACCATATATTTT. Amino acid sequence: CASSRDRGSGNTIYF.

The V gene is TRBV5-6, the J gene TRBJ1-3; no clear D. The V end was cut by 4 bases, the J end by 4 bases, with 15 bases between. CDR1 and CDR2 from the germline V gene are SGHDT and YYEEEE. The CDR3 loop spans 15 amino acids. As DNA, the CDR3 is TGTGCCAGCAGCCTGGGCCCTCGAGGGGGAAACACCATATATTTT. The encoded protein is CASSLGPRGGNTIYF.

This clone showed up just a few times. V is TRBV7-9 and J is TRBJ1-6, with TRBD1 matching over 10 bases. Germline values: CDR1 SEHNR, CDR2 FQNEAQ (reference sequence). This CDR3 is 13 amino acids long. V shed 7 bases, J shed 10 bases, and the junction held 4 bases outside the gene matches. The CDR3 bases are TGTGCCAGCACCGGGACAGGGGCATCACCCCTCCACTTT. Protein sequence: CASTGTGASPLHF.

This clone was seen once. The chain combines TRBV4-3 with TRBJ2-3, with D unresolved. V lost 0 bases and J 0 bases, leaving 4 bases between the germline ends. Looked up from germline, CDR1 is LGHNA and CDR2 is YSLEER. The CDR3 contains 14 residues. The chain's CDR3 is CASSQEGSTDTQYF. The CDR3 coding sequence is TGCGCCAGCAGCCAAGAGGGCAGCACAGATACGCAGTATTTT.

This clone was found once. J is TRBJ2-3 and V is TRBV9; 9 bases are shared with TRBD2. The CDR3 contains 16 residues. From germline, CDR1 is SGDLS and CDR2 YYNGEE. The V segment lost 0 bases and the J segment 2 bases; nucleotides outside the gene matches: 4. CDR3 protein: CASSVGRLAATDTQYF. The CDR3 DNA follows: TGTGCCAGCAGCGTAGGTCGACTAGCGGCCACAGATACGCAGTATTTT.

V and J are TRBV6-6 and TRBJ2-2; 13 bases fit TRBD2. The CDR3 runs to 20 residues. V dropped 6 bases and J dropped 4; count of bases not matched to a gene: 17. Germline V gene data show CDR1 as MNHNY and CDR2 as SVGAGI (reference sequence). CDR3 residues: CASSHAGLAGPQRGTGELFF. The CDR3 DNA reads TGTGCCAGCAGCCACGCGGGACTAGCGGGACCCCAGAGGGGCACCGGGGAGCTGTTTTTT.

The chain carries TRBV7-3 and TRBJ1-1, with TRBD1 matching over 9 bases. The CDR3 consists of 19 residues. Germline CDR1 reads SGHTA; CDR2 reads FQGTGA. The V gene end was trimmed by 2 bases and the J gene end by 0 bases; junction bases not matched to a gene: 13. The CDR3 here is CASSLDTPVGQGMNTEAFF. Written as DNA, the CDR3 is TGTGCCAGCAGCTTAGATACTCCGGTGGGACAGGGAATGAACACTGAAGCTTTCTTT.

The genes are TRBV5-6 and TRBJ1-5; D is perhaps TRBD1 (6 bases). The CDR3 runs 16 residues. Between the trimmed V and J ends, which lost 0 bases and 3 bases, there was a span of 13 bases. Per the germline V gene, CDR1 is SGHDT and CDR2 is YYEEEE. CDR3 residues: CASSLEGRDNNQPQHF. CDR3 DNA sequence: TGTGCCAGCAGCTTGGAAGGCAGGGACAACAATCAGCCCCAGCATTTT.

V is TRBV4-2 and J is TRBJ2-3, with 12 bases identical to TRBD2. The CDR3 totals 16 residues. J lost 5 bases, V lost 1 base, and 4 bases had no gene match. Germline values: CDR1 LGHNA, CDR2 YNFKEQ. In nucleotides, the CDR3 is TGTGCCAGCAGCCAAGGCCCGACTAGCGGGGGAGATACGCAGTATTTT. As protein: CASSQGPTSGGDTQYF.

This chain joins TRBV5-8 and TRBJ1-1, with D tentatively TRBD1 (6 bases). The germline V gene encodes CDR1 SGHTS and CDR2 YDEGEE. V dropped 1 base and J dropped 4 bases, with 11 bases sitting between them. This CDR3 has 14 residues. In DNA form, the CDR3 reads TGTGCCAGCAGCTTGAGGGGGGAAGGCACTGAAGCTTTCTTT. Translated, it gives CASSLRGEGTEAFF.

V is TRBV5-5 and J is TRBJ2-2, with a tentative D call TRBD2 (6 bases). V was cut by 0 bases and J by 4 bases, with 13 bases left in between. This CDR3 comprises 16 residues. Germline V gene sequence: CDR1 SGHKS, CDR2 YYEKEE (reference sequence). CDR3 in DNA: TGTGCCAGCAGCTTGGTAGTGACTAGTCCCACCGGGGAGCTGTTTTTT. Protein: CASSLVVTSPTGELFF.

The chain links TRBV12-3 or TRBV12-4 to TRBJ1-2; D gene unclear. The CDR3 has 13 residues. V lost 0 bases, J lost 0 bases, and 2 bases lay in between. The CDR3 protein is CASSLAPNYGYTF. As DNA, the CDR3 is TGTGCCAGCAGTTTAGCACCTAACTATGGCTACACCTTC.

The CDR3 reads CAWRGSGTAAGYTF. The DNA for the CDR3 is TGTGCCTGGAGAGGATCCGGGACCGCCGCGGGCTACACCTTC. The chain combines TRBV30 with TRBJ1-2, with D possibly matching TRBD1 (5 bases). The CDR3 is 14 amino acids. CDR1 is GTSNPN and CDR2 is SVGIG in the germline V gene (reference sequence). V lost 3 bases and J 8 bases, leaving 19 bases between the germline ends.

The chain has TRBV7-2 and TRBJ2-7; D gene uncertain. This CDR3 has 13 amino acids. V shed 5 bases and J shed 3 bases, with 11 bases lying between them. Per germline, CDR1 SGHTA and CDR2 FQGNSA. In DNA, the CDR3 is TGTGCCAGCAGCCCGTTGGGGAACTACGAGCAGTACTTC. This translates into CASSPLGNYEQYF.

This clone was counted a few times. The chain recombines TRBV21-1 with TRBJ2-2; the table's D call, TRBD1, has no DNA check behind it. TRBV21-1 is flagged as a pseudogene. The CDR3 runs 17 residues. CDR3: CASSREGGAGKGGELFF. The DNA of the CDR3 is TGTGCCAGCAGCCGAGAAGGTGGGGCAGGCAAGGGCGGGGAGCTGTTTTTT.

The chain links TRBV27 to TRBJ2-2, with D maybe TRBD2 (5 bases). Trimming took 3 bases from V and 6 from J, leaving 11 bases between them. Germline CDR1 reads MNHEY; CDR2 reads SMNVEV (reference sequence). This CDR3 is 14 amino acids long. CDR3: CASSFSIGAGELFF. The CDR3 nucleotides read TGTGCCAGCAGTTTTAGTATCGGGGCCGGGGAGCTGTTTTTT.

This chain uses TRBV28 with TRBJ1-1; 7 bases are a match to TRBD1. This CDR3 has 16 amino acids. CDR1 and CDR2 from the germline V gene are MDHEN and SYDVKM. Trimming cost V 3 bases and J 1 base; bases outside gene matches: 8. The DNA for the CDR3 is TGTGCCAGCAGTTTGGAGGGGGCGTCCGGGAACACTGAAGCTTTCTTT. Residues: CASSLEGASGNTEAFF.